This T cell receptor (beta chain) was found in a study of shared clonotypes between healthy human individuals. Study overall: For every donor, three CD4 naive, three CD4 memory, two CD8 naive and one CD8 memory plates were used.

CD8 cells classed as naive were CD45RO-negative and positively selected for CCR7, excluding terminally differentiated effector memory CD45RA+ cells. Donors comprised healthy HIV-negative adults lacking recent acute infections or vaccinations. Notes on the study in general: Having only a few donors restricted how much genetic and exposure-history diversity was captured.

V was pared by 3 bases and J by 5 bases, with 20 bases between. There are 17 residues in the CDR3. Germline-derived CDR1 and CDR2 are MDHEN and SYDVKM. A word on this clone: Its antigen is currently unknown.

Repertoires were generated with immunoSEQ multiplex PCR, while TCRdb's copy carries only in-frame clones and drops some. This table holds about 1.9 million clones, just under 95% found once. This chain links TRBV28 with TRBJ1-5, with D perhaps TRBD1 (6 bases). Material: naive CD8+ T cells from PBMCs. The sequence came from a man younger than 35 in good health. Some clones in this sample may be carry-over from other donors' samples. CDR3 sequence (DNA): TGTGCCAGCAGTTTCCCTCGGGGGCCCGAGGGCGATCAGCCCCAGCATTTT. Translating gives CASSFPRGPEGDQPQHF.